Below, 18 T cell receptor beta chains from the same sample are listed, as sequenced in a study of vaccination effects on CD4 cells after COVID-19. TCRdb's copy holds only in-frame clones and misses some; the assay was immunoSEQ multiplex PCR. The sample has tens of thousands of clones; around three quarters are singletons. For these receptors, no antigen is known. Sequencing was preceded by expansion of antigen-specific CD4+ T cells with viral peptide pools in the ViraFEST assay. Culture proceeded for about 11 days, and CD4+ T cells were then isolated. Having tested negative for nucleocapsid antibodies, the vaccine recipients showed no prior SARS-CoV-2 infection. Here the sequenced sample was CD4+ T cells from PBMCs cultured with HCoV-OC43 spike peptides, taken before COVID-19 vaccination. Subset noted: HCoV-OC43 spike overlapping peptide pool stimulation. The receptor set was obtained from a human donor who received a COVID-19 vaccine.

The DNA of the CDR3 is TGTGCCAGCAGCTTACCTAGTACAGATACGCAGTATTTT. It encodes CASSLPSTDTQYF. This rearrangement joins TRBV11-2 to TRBJ2-3; D unresolved. V was shortened by 2 bases and J by 3 bases, with 6 bases between the two germline ends. The CDR3 covers 13 residues. Germline values: CDR1 SGHAT, CDR2 FQNNGV.

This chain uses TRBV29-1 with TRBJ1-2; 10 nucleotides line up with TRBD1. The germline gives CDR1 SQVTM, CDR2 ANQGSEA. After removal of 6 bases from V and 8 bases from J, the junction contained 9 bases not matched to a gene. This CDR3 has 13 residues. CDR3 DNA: TGCAGCGTGCGACAGGGGGCCGGGGAGGGCTACACCTTC. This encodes CSVRQGAGEGYTF.

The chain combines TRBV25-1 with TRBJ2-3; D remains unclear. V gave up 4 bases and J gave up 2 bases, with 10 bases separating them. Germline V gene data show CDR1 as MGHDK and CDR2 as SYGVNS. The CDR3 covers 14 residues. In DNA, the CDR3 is TGTGCCAGCAGTGGTCTCCCCAACACAGATACGCAGTATTTT. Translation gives CASSGLPNTDTQYF.

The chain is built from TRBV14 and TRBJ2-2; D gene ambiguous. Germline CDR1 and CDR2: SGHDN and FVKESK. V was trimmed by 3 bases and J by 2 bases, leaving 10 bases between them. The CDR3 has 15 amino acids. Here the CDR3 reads CASSHSRLNTGELFF. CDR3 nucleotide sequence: TGTGCCAGCAGCCATAGTAGGCTTAACACCGGGGAGCTGTTTTTT.

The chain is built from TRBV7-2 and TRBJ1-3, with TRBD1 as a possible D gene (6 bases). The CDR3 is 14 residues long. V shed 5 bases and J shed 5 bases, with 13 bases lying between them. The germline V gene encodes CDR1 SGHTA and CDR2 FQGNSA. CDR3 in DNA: TGTGCCAGCAGCCCGGGGGGCTCGAGAAACACCATATATTTT. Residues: CASSPGGSRNTIYF.

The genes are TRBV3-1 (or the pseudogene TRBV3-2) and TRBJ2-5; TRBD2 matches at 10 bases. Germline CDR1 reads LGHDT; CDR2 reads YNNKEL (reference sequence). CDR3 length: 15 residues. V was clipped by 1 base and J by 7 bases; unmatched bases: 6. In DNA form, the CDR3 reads TGTGCCAGCAGCCAAGGAGCGGGGGGGGAATGGACCCAGTACTTC. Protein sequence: CASSQGAGGEWTQYF.

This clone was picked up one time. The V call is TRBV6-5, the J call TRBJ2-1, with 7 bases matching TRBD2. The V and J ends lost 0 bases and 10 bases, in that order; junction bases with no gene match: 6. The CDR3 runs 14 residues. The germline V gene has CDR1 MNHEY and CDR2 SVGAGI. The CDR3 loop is CASSYSNPSGEQFF. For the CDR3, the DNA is TGTGCCAGCAGTTACTCGAATCCTAGCGGAGAGCAGTTCTTC.

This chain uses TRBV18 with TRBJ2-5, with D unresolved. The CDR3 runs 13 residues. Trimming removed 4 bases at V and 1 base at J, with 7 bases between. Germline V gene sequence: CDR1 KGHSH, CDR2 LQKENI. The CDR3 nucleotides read TGTGCCAGCTCACTGCATTTCCAAGAGACCCAGTACTTC. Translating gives CASSLHFQETQYF.

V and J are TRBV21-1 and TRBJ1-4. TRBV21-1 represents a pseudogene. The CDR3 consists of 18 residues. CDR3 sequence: CASSNGDIKFATNEKLFF. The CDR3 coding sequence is TGTGCCAGCAGCAACGGCGATATAAAATTTGCAACTAATGAAAAACTGTTTTTT.

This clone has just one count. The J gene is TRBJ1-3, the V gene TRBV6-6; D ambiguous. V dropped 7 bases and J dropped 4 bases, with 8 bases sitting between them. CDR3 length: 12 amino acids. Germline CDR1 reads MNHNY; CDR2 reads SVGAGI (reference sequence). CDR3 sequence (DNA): TGTGCCAGCAAAGGAGAGGGAAACACCATATATTTT. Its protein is CASKGEGNTIYF.

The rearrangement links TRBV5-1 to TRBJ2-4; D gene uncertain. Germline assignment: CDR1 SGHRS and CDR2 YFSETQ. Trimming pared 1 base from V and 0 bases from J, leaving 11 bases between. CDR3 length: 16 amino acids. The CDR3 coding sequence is TGCGCCAGCAGCTTGAGTGACGGCATAGCCAAAAACATTCAGTACTTC. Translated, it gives CASSLSDGIAKNIQYF.

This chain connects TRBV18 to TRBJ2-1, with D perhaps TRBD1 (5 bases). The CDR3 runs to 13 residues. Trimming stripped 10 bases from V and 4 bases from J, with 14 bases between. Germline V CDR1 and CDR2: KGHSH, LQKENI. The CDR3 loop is CATTQQEYNEQFF. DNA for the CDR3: TGTGCCACCACACAACAGGAGTACAATGAGCAGTTCTTC.

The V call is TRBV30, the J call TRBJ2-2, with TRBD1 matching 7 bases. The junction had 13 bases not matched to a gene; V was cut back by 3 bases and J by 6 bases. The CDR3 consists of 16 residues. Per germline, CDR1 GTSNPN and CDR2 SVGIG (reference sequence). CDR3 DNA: TGTGCCTGGAGACGCATCGCCGGCCAGGGGGCCGGGGAGCTGTTTTTT. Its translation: CAWRRIAGQGAGELFF.

CDR3 nucleotides: TGCGCCAGCAGCTTGGTGGCTAGCGGACGCAATGAGCAGTTCTTC. This sequence encodes CASSLVASGRNEQFF. The V gene is TRBV5-1, the J gene TRBJ2-1, with 7 bases identical to TRBD2. The V segment lost 0 bases and the J segment 6 bases; nucleotides outside the gene matches: 6. CDR1 and CDR2 from the germline V gene are SGHRS and YFSETQ. CDR3 size: 15 residues.

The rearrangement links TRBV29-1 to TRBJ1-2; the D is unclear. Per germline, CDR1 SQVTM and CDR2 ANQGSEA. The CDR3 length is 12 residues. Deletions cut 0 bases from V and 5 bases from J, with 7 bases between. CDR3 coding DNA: TGCAGCGTTGAAGATATCTGGTATGGCTACACCTTC. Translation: CSVEDIWYGYTF.

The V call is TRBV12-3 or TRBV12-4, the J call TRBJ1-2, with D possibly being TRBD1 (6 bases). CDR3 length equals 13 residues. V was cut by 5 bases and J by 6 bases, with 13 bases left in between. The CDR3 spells CASSMSRGHGYTF. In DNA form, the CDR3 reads TGTGCCAGCAGTATGTCGCGGGGGCATGGCTACACCTTC.

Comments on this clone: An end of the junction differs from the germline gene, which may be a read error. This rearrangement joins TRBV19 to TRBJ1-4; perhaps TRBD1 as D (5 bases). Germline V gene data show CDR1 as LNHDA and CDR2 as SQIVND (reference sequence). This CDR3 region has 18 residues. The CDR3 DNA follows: TGTGCCAGTAGTCTAGAGAGACAGCACGGACAACCTAATGAAAAACTGTTTTTT. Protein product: CASSLERQHGQPNEKLFF.

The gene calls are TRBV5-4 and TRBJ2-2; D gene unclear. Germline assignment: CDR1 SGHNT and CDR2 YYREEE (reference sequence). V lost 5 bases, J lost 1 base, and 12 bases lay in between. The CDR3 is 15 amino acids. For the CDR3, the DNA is TGTGCCAGCAGTAACCAGAAACAGAACACCGGGGAGCTGTTTTTT. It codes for CASSNQKQNTGELFF.